The clone carrying this TCR beta chain was observed many times. The CDR3 runs 13 residues. Trimming took 8 bases from V and 2 from J, leaving 15 bases between them. CDR1 is SQVTM and CDR2 is ANQGSEA in the germline V gene. Expressed TCRB transcripts were sequenced, since all the RNA that had been isolated was reverse transcribed. Produced via immunoSEQ multiplex PCR; TCRdb's table is partial and in-frame only. The sample has 150,000 to 190,000 clones, less than 9.5% seen once; the top ten hold less than 0.85%. The data were obtained in a study of beta chain features in type 1 diabetes. The TCR was taken from a man between 18 and 35 years old in good health. The genes are TRBV29-1 and TRBJ1-1, with D possibly TRBD1 on 5 matching bases. The material sequenced was central memory CD4+ T cells from blood. The CDR3 reads CSFMPGLNTEAFF. The CDR3 bases are TGCAGCTTCATGCCGGGACTTAACACTGAAGCTTTCTTT. Using reference TRBV29-1 and TRBJ1-1 for the parts outside the CDR3, the full variable domain is SAVISQKPSRDICQRGTSLTIQCQVDSQVTMMFWYRQQPGQSLTLIATANQGSEATYESGFVIDKFPISRPNLTFSTLTVSNMSPEDSSIYLCSFMPGLNTEAFFGQGTRLTVV.